The rows below give T cell receptor beta chains drawn from one sample of a study of T and B cells in COVID-19 patients. From the multiplex PCR reads, TCRdb called clonotypes with MiXCR, one entry per CDR3 protein. The sample contains about 8,400 distinct CDR3 sequences, roughly 26% of which appear only once. The sample comprised blood. These receptors were obtained from a human donor who had recovered from COVID-19. The CDR3 runs from the conserved cysteine through the conserved F or W. The order of the fields is clone size, D gene, V gene, J gene, CDR3 protein, CDR3 DNA. A D gene is named only where the DNA matches it firmly. Size is omitted from some rows. Given values are once, few, many or a class for expanded clones.

medium-sized	-	TRBV18	TRBJ2-7	CASSPQSYEQYF	TGTGCCAGCTCACCACAAAGCTACGAGCAGTACTTC
-	TRBD2	TRBV11-2	TRBJ2-1	CASSLLAGGPKQFF	TGTGCCAGCAGCTTACTAGCGGGAGGGCCAAAACAGTTCTTC
-	TRBD2	TRBV20-1	TRBJ2-1	CSAHPPSSGDYNEQFF	TGCAGTGCGCACCCACCATCTAGCGGGGACTACAATGAGCAGTTCTTC
-	-	TRBV6-5	TRBJ2-1	CASRLPGASGQSEQFF	TGTGCCAGCAGATTGCCGGGGGCTAGCGGACAAAGTGAGCAGTTCTTC
few	TRBD2	TRBV12-3/TRBV12-4	TRBJ2-7	CASSFGSGDYEQYF	TGTGCCAGCAGTTTTGGGAGCGGGGACTACGAGCAGTACTTC
-	-	TRBV29-1	TRBJ2-3	CSVVTVGGVQYF	TGCAGCGTTGTAACCGTGGGCGGGGTGCAGTATTTT
medium-sized	-	TRBV6-5	TRBJ1-4	CASRPTGRANEKLFF	TGTGCCAGCAGACCGACCGGAAGGGCTAATGAAAAACTGTTTTTT
-	-	TRBV20-1	TRBJ2-3	CSASRTAADTQYF	TGCAGTGCTAGCCGGACGGCAGCAGATACGCAGTATTTT
-	-	TRBV7-9	TRBJ2-7	CASSATNSYEQYF	TGTGCCAGCAGCGCTACTAACTCCTACGAGCAGTACTTC
medium-sized	-	TRBV6-6	TRBJ2-1	CASIWTDHNEQFF	TGTGCCAGCATCTGGACGGACCACAATGAGCAGTTCTTC
medium-sized	-	TRBV12-3/TRBV12-4	TRBJ2-2	CASTPGGGELFF	TGTGCCAGCACGCCAGGAGGCGGGGAGCTGTTTTTT
few	TRBD2	TRBV10-3	TRBJ2-4	CAISASLAGVPKNIQYF	TGTGCCATCAGTGCAAGTCTAGCGGGAGTCCCTAAGAACATTCAGTACTTC
medium-sized	-	TRBV19	TRBJ1-3	CASSIGHSGNTIYF	TGTGCCAGTAGTATCGGACATTCTGGAAACACCATATATTTT
many	-	TRBV5-6	TRBJ2-1	CASSLYKGNYNEQFF	TGTGCCAGCAGCTTGTATAAGGGAAACTACAATGAGCAGTTCTTC
medium-sized	-	TRBV6-6	TRBJ2-2	CASSYGQGPSGELFF	TGTGCCAGCAGTTACGGGCAGGGCCCTTCCGGGGAGCTGTTTTTT
medium-sized	TRBD2	TRBV19	TRBJ2-2	CASTRRGGTGELFF	TGTGCCAGTACCCGCCGGGGGGGCACCGGGGAGCTGTTTTTT
-	TRBD1	TRBV7-2	TRBJ2-5	CASSASGTGQETQYF	TGTGCCAGCAGCGCTTCCGGGACAGGGCAAGAGACCCAGTACTTC
few	-	TRBV7-2	TRBJ1-6	CASSLAGNSPLHF	TGTGCCAGCAGCTTAGCGGGGAATTCACCCCTCCACTTT
few	TRBD1	TRBV12-3/TRBV12-4	TRBJ2-7	CASSVGQSLSEQYF	TGTGCCAGCAGCGTGGGACAGTCTCTTTCAGAGCAGTACTTC
medium-sized	-	TRBV19	TRBJ1-5	CASSISGPYHQPQHF	TGTGCCAGTAGTATTTCCGGCCCATACCACCAGCCCCAGCATTTT
-	-	TRBV7-3	TRBJ2-1	CASSSDVSYNEQFF	TGTGCCAGCAGCTCGGACGTCAGCTACAATGAGCAGTTCTTC
-	-	TRBV19	TRBJ1-2	CASSLPGADFHGYTF	TGTGCCAGTAGCCTCCCCGGGGCAGACTTCCATGGCTACACCTTC
-	-	TRBV7-2	TRBJ2-2	CASSEGRVAGELFF	TGTGCCAGCAGCGAAGGGAGAGTCGCCGGGGAGCTGTTTTTT
few	-	TRBV7-9	TRBJ1-2	CASSLTRELPGDGYTF	TGTGCCAGCAGCTTAACGCGCGAGCTCCCAGGGGATGGCTACACCTTC
medium-sized	-	TRBV19	TRBJ2-7	CASSRQVDSYEQYF	TGTGCCAGTAGTAGGCAGGTGGACTCCTACGAGCAGTACTTC
medium-sized	-	TRBV29-1	TRBJ2-2	CSVEGRGMNTGELFF	TGCAGCGTTGAAGGCAGGGGCATGAACACCGGGGAGCTGTTTTTT
many	TRBD1	TRBV13	TRBJ1-5	CASSGQGQPQHF	TGTGCCAGCAGTGGACAGGGTCAGCCCCAGCATTTT
-	-	TRBV20-1	TRBJ2-7	CSARAYTIYEQYF	TGCAGTGCTAGGGCCTACACAATCTACGAGCAGTACTTC
-	-	TRBV6-4	TRBJ1-1	CASSDEVRAEAFF	TGTGCCAGCAGTGATGAAGTAAGGGCTGAAGCTTTCTTT
-	TRBD2	TRBV27	TRBJ2-1	CASSLGGGAEQFF	TGTGCCAGCAGTTTGGGCGGGGGGGCTGAGCAGTTCTTC
-	-	TRBV28	TRBJ1-5	CASSPYSSNQPQHF	TGTGCCAGCAGTCCTTACAGCTCCAATCAGCCCCAGCATTTT
many	TRBD2	TRBV6-2/TRBV6-3	TRBJ2-6	CASKSGRTGANVLTF	TGTGCCAGCAAGAGCGGGAGGACCGGGGCCAACGTCCTGACTTTC
-	-	TRBV18	TRBJ1-1	CASSPGGKVMNTEAFF	TGTGCCAGCTCACCAGGGGGTAAGGTCATGAACACTGAAGCTTTCTTT
-	-	TRBV10-3	TRBJ1-2	CAISDRDYGYTF	TGTGCCATCAGTGACCGGGACTATGGCTACACCTTC
many	TRBD1	TRBV6-2/TRBV6-3	TRBJ1-5	CASSNRQGTYSNQPQHF	TGTGCCAGCAGTAATAGACAGGGGACTTATAGCAATCAGCCCCAGCATTTT
-	TRBD1	TRBV18	TRBJ1-5	CASSPSDRSYSNQPQHF	TGTGCCAGCTCACCCTCGGACAGGAGTTATAGCAATCAGCCCCAGCATTTT
many	TRBD1	TRBV5-5	TRBJ1-1	CASSWDRGTEAFF	TGTGCCAGCAGCTGGGACAGGGGCACTGAAGCTTTCTTT
many	-	TRBV5-4	TRBJ1-2	CASRQLGQGRDYGYTF	TGTGCCAGCAGACAATTGGGGCAGGGGAGGGACTATGGCTACACCTTC
few	-	TRBV7-9	TRBJ2-1	CATETGGNEQFF	TGTGCCACTGAGACAGGCGGTAATGAGCAGTTCTTC
medium-sized	-	TRBV6-2/TRBV6-3	TRBJ2-1	CASSYSSAAYNEQFF	TGTGCCAGCAGTTACTCGAGCGCAGCCTACAATGAGCAGTTCTTC
medium-sized	TRBD1	TRBV27	TRBJ1-2	CASPGQGANNYGYTF	TGTGCCAGTCCGGGACAGGGGGCGAATAACTATGGCTACACCTTC
many	-	TRBV18	TRBJ2-7	CASSLSRAPSHEQYF	TGTGCCAGCTCACTAAGCCGAGCCCCTTCGCACGAGCAGTACTTC
-	-	TRBV24-1	TRBJ2-2	CATGAGTANTGELFF	TGTGCCACCGGAGCGGGGACAGCGAACACCGGGGAGCTGTTTTTT
medium-sized	-	TRBV11-1	TRBJ2-7	CASSSADPSYEQYF	TGTGCCAGCAGCTCAGCGGATCCCTCCTACGAGCAGTACTTC
few	TRBD2	TRBV28	TRBJ2-1	CASSLLAGSNEQFF	TGTGCCAGCAGTTTACTAGCGGGGTCCAATGAGCAGTTCTTC
many	-	TRBV27	TRBJ1-5	CASSRVRGNQPQHF	TGTGCCAGCAGCAGGGTCCGGGGCAATCAGCCCCAGCATTTT
once	TRBD2	TRBV12-3/TRBV12-4	TRBJ2-7	CASSPSGSYEQYF	TGTGCCAGCAGCCCTAGCGGGAGCTACGAGCAGTACTTC
medium-sized	-	TRBV18	TRBJ2-5	CASSPQRQGREETQYF	TGTGCCAGCTCACCACAGAGACAGGGGAGGGAAGAGACCCAGTACTTC